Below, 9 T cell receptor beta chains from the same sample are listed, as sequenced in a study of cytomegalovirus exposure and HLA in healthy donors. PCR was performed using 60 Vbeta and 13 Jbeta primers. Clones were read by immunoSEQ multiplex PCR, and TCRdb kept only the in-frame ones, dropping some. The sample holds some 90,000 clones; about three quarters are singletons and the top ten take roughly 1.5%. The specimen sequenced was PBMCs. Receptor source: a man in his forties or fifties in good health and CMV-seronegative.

CDR3 bases: TGTGCCATCAGGGCCTCGTCATTATCCTACGAGCAGTACTTC. It specifies CAIRASSLSYEQYF. The V call is TRBV10-3, the J call TRBJ2-7; D uncertain. The CDR3 consists of 14 residues. The V gene lost 6 bases and the J gene lost 1 base, with 13 bases spanning the gap. Germline CDR1 is ENHRY and CDR2 is SYGVKD.

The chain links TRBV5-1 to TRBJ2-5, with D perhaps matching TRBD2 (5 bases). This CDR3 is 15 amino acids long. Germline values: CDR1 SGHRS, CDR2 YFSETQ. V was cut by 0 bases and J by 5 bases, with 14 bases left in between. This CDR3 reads CASSLAGKEVETQYF. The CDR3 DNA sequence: TGCGCCAGCAGCTTGGCGGGGAAAGAGGTTGAGACCCAGTACTTC.

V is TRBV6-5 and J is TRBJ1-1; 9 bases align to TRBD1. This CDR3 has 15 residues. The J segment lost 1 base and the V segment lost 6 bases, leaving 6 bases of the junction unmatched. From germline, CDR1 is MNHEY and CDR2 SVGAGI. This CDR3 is CASRPGQGRNTEAFF. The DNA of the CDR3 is TGTGCCAGCAGACCAGGACAGGGGCGGAACACTGAAGCTTTCTTT.

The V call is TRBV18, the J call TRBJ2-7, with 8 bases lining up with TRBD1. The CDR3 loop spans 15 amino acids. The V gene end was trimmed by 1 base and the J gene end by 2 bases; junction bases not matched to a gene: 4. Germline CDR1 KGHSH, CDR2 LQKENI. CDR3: CASSPQQGATYEQYF. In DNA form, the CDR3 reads TGTGCCAGCTCACCACAGCAGGGGGCGACCTACGAGCAGTACTTC. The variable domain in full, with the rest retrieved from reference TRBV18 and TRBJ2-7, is NAGVMQNPRHLVRRRGQEARLRCSPMKGHSHVYWYRQLPEEGLKFMVYLQKENIIDESGMPKERFSAEFPKEGPSILRIQQVVRGDSAAYFCASSPQQGATYEQYFGPGTRLTVT.

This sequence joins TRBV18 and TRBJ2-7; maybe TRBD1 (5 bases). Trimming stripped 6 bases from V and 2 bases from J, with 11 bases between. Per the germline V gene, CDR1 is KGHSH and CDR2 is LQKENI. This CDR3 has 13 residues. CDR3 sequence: CASSTDTTYEQYF. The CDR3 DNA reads TGTGCCAGCTCTACGGACACCACCTACGAGCAGTACTTC.

The CDR3 is CASTRDRGRGNEKLFF. The DNA for the CDR3 is TGTGCCAGCACCAGGGACAGGGGACGGGGTAATGAAAAACTGTTTTTT. The chain uses TRBV2 and TRBJ1-4; 10 nucleotides align to TRBD1. Germline CDR1 and CDR2: SNHLY and FYNNEI. Trimming at V came to 7 bases and at J to 4 bases, leaving 9 bases not matched to a gene. The CDR3 consists of 16 residues.

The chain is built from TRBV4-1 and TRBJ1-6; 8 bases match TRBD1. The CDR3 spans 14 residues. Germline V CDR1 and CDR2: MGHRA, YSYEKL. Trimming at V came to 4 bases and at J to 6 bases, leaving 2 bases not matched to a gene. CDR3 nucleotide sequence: TGCGCCAGCAGCCTGGACAGGGCTAATTCACCCCTCCACTTT. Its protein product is CASSLDRANSPLHF.

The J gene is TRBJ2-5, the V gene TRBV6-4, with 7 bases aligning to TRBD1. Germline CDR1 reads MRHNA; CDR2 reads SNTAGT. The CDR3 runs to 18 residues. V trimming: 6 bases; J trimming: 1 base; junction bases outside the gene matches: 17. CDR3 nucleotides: TGTGCCAGCAGGCCCTTAGGGACAGCGAAAGTGATCCAAGAGACCCAGTACTTC. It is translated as CASRPLGTAKVIQETQYF.

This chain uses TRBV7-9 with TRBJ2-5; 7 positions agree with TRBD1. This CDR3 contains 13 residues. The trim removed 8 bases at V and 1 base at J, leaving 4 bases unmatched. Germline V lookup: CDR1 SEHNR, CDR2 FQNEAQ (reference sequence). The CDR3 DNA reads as TGTGCCAGCTCGGGACAGCTCCAAGAGACCCAGTACTTC. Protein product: CASSGQLQETQYF.